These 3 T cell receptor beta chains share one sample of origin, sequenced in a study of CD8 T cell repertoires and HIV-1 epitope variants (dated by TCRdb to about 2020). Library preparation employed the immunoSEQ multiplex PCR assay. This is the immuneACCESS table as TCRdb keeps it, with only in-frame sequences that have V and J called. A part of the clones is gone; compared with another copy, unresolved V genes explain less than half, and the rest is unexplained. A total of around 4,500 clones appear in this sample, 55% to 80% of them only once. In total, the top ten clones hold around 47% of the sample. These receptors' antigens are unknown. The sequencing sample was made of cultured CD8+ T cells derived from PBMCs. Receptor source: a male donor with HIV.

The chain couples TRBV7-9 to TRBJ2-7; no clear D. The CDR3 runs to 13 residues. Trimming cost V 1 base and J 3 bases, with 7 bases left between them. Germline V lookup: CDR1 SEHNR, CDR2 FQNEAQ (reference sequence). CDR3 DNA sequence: TGTGCCAGCAGCTTAGGACCAAACTACGAGCAGTACTTC. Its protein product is CASSLGPNYEQYF.

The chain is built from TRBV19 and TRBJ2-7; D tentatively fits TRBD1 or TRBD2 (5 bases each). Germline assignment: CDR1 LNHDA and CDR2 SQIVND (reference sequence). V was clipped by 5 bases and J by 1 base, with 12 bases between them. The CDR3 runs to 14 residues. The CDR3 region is CASSPWGGSYEQYF. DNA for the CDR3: TGTGCCAGTAGTCCCTGGGGCGGGTCCTACGAGCAGTACTTC.

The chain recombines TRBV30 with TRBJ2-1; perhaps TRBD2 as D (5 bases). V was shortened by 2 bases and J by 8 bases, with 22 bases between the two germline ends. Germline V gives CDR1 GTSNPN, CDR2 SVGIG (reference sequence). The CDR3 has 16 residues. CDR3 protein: CAWSNPWKGEADEQFF. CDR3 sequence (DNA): TGTGCCTGGAGTAACCCCTGGAAGGGAGAAGCCGATGAGCAGTTCTTC.